The present TCR beta chain was sequenced within a study of CD8+CD57+ T cells in acquired aplastic anemia. Study context: Sorted CD4+ and CD8+ cells gave a mean 3.2 ug DNA, range roughly 0.19 to 27.4 ug. There were about 11 million reads, on average, for CD4+ cells from healthy donors.

Findings and limits, study-wide: Patients and controls shared 25 to 30 CD8+ CDR3 sequences, which appeared highly expressed in patients and within their immunodominant clones.

This CDR3 contains 16 residues. Germline V gene lookup returns CDR1 SGHAT and CDR2 FQNNGV. V was trimmed by 5 bases and J by 2 bases, leaving 17 bases between them. Concerning this clonotype: What it recognizes is unknown.

The TCR beta profiling, which covered VDJ combination and CDR3 sequence, was carried out using genomic DNA as the template. TCRdb ran MiXCR on the reads and lists one entry per CDR3 protein. The data hold around 150,000 distinct CDR3 sequences, with around 45% observed a single time. The receptor was isolated from a human donor in good health. The chain combines TRBV11-2 with TRBJ2-3; possibly TRBD2 for D (7 bases). Sequencing was done on a sample of sorted CD4+, CD8+, or CD8+CD57+ T cells (not recorded which) from PBMCs. Written as DNA, the CDR3 is TGTGCCAGCAGCCGACAATGGGGGGGGCCCACAGATACGCAGTATTTT. Encoded protein: CASSRQWGGPTDTQYF.